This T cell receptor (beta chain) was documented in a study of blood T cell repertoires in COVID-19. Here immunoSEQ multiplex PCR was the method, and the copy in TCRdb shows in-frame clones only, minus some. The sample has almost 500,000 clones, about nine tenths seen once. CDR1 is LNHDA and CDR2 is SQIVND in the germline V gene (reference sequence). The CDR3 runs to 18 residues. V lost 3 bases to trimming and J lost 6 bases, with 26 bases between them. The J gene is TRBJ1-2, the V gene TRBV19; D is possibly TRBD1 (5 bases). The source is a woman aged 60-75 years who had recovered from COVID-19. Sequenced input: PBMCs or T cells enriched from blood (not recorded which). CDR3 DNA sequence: TGTGCCAGTAGTATTTCCCTTTTATACAGACAGTTAGGGCATGGCTACACCTTC. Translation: CASSISLLYRQLGHGYTF.